This T cell receptor beta chain was identified during a study of CD8+CD57+ T cells in acquired aplastic anemia. Study-level information: The DNA of sorted CD4+ and CD8+ cells averaged approximately 3.4 ug.

Genomic DNA, the template, was used for profiling of the TCR beta VDJ and CDR3. Each CDR3 protein gets one entry after TCRdb re-called the reads with MiXCR. The table has about 160,000 distinct CDR3 sequences, around 47% seen once. The germline gives CDR1 SQVTM, CDR2 ANQGSEA. The CDR3 runs 13 residues. V lost 7 bases and J 8 bases, leaving 17 bases between the germline ends. Notes on the study in general: Overlapping CD8+ CDR3 repertoires of patients and controls contained some 27 shared sequences.

CD8+CD57+ cell expansion had been shown by flow cytometry in patients chosen for sequencing. No therapy was given to patients before blood sampling. As to this clonotype: Its antigen is undetermined.

This TCR was sampled from a human donor with aplastic anemia. The sequenced sample consisted of sorted CD4+, CD8+, or CD8+CD57+ T cells (not recorded which) from PBMCs. The chain uses TRBV29-1 and TRBJ1-4; possible D gene TRBD1, 5 bases. The CDR3 is CSARREGTEKLFF. CDR3 nucleotides: TGCAGCGCGAGGCGGGAGGGGACCGAAAAACTGTTTTTT.